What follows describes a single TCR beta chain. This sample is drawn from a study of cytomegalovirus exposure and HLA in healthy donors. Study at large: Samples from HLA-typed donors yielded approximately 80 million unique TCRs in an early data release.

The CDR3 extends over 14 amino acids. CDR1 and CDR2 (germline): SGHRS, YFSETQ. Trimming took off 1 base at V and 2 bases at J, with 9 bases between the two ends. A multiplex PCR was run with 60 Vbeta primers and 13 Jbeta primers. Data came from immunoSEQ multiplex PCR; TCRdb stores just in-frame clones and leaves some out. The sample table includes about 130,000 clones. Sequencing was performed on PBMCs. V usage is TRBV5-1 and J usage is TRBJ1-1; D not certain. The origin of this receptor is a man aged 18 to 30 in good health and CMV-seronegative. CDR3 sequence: CASSLMSGNTEAFF. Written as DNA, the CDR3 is TGCGCCAGCAGCTTGATGTCAGGAAACACTGAAGCTTTCTTT.